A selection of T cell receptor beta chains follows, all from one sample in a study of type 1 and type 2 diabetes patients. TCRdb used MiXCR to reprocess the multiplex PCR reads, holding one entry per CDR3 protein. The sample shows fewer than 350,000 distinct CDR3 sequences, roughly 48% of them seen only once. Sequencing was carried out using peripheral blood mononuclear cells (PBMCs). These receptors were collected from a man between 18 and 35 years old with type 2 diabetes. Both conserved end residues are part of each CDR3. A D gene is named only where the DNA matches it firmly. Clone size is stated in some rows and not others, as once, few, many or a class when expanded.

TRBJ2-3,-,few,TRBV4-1,CASSQDRLATDTQYF,TGCGCCAGCAGCCAAGATAGGCTAGCGACAGATACGCAGTATTTT
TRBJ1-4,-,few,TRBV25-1,CASSGIQRAGEKLFF,TGTGCCAGCAGTGGAATACAGCGGGCGGGGGAAAAACTGTTTTTT
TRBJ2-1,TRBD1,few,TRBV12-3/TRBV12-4,CASRLDRGLYNEQFF,TGTGCCAGCAGGCTCGACAGGGGGCTTTACAATGAGCAGTTCTTC
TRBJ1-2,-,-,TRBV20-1,CGASLGAYGYTF,TGCGGCGCTAGTCTGGGGGCCTATGGCTACACCTTC
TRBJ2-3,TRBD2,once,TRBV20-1,CSAWTSGGDTQYF,TGCAGTGCTTGGACTAGCGGGGGGGATACGCAGTATTTT
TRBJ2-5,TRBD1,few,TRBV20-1,CSASDTGGAYVETQYF,TGCAGTGCTAGCGATACAGGGGGCGCTTATGTGGAGACCCAGTACTTC
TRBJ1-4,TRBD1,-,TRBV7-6,CASSEQGQLNEKLFF,TGTGCCAGCAGTGAACAGGGACAGCTTAATGAAAAACTGTTTTTT
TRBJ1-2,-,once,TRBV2,CASMQGFYGYAF,TGTGCCAGCATGCAGGGATTCTATGGCTACGCCTTC
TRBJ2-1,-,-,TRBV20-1,CSAAFRGRNEQFF,TGCAGTGCTGCGTTTAGGGGGAGGAATGAGCAGTTCTTC
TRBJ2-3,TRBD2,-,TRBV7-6,CASSRTAGERQYF,TGTGCCAGCAGCCGAACAGCGGGGGAGCGGCAGTATTTT
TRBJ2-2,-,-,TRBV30,CAWIDLATGELFF,TGTGCCTGGATTGACCTAGCCACCGGGGAGCTGTTTTTT
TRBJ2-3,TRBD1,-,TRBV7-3,CASSLRGPEGQGNTDTQYF,TGTGCCAGCAGCTTAAGGGGACCAGAGGGACAGGGAAACACAGATACGCAGTATTTT
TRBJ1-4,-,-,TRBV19,CGTGTGNEKLFF,TGTGGTACAGGAACAGGGAATGAAAAACTGTTTTTT
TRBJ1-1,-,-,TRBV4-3,CASSQDAGDTEAFF,TGCGCCAGCAGCCAAGATGCAGGGGACACTGAAGCTTTCTTT
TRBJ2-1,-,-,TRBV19,CASSMSAVSYNEQFF,TGTGCCAGTAGTATGTCGGCGGTCTCCTACAATGAGCAGTTCTTC